These T cell receptor beta chains were read from a single sample in a study of beta chain features in type 1 diabetes. Profiled with immunoSEQ multiplex PCR; TCRdb holds only in-frame clones, not every one. The table lists about 370,000 clones, 9.6% of them singletons. Sequenced sample: central memory CD4+ T cells from blood. The receptors originated from a man younger than 40 with type 1 diabetes. CDR3s include the opening cysteine and the closing phenylalanine or tryptophan. Not every row has a clone size; where given, it reads once, few, many or a size class.

abundance: many
v_gene: TRBV10-3
CDR3aa: CAISGRGQGGADTQYF

abundance: few
v_gene: TRBV28
CDR3aa: CATRSASQGDTQYF

abundance: .
v_gene: TRBV6-5
CDR3aa: CASSYRQGIYEQYF

abundance: few
v_gene: TRBV19
CDR3aa: CASSPLAGGLAYEQYF

abundance: .
v_gene: TRBV10-1
CDR3aa: CASSEGEGPYEQYF

abundance: .
v_gene: TRBV27
CDR3aa: CATKPDVGETGELFF

abundance: many
v_gene: TRBV7-9
CDR3aa: CASSPIAVAVEQFF

abundance: few
v_gene: TRBV18
CDR3aa: CASSTRTDTQYF

abundance: few
v_gene: TRBV25-1
CDR3aa: CASTGDGFLKLLLIEQFF

abundance: few
v_gene: TRBV28
CDR3aa: CASRVGDEKLFF

abundance: once
v_gene: TRBV5-8
CDR3aa: CASSLGTGFTGELFF

abundance: .
v_gene: TRBV28
CDR3aa: CATKAGGFYEQYF

abundance: .
v_gene: TRBV2
CDR3aa: CASSTDRQAYEQYF

abundance: .
v_gene: TRBV6-5
CDR3aa: CASIASYNEQFF

abundance: few
v_gene: TRBV28
CDR3aa: CASSLQGREQYF

abundance: .
v_gene: TRBV7-2
CDR3aa: CASSLDTNEKLFF

abundance: few
v_gene: TRBV4-3
CDR3aa: CASSQEDRSEQFF

abundance: .
v_gene: TRBV28
CDR3aa: CASSLRLAGTEQYF

abundance: .
v_gene: TRBV9
CDR3aa: CASSVVGTGVETQYF

abundance: .
v_gene: TRBV21-1
CDR3aa: CASSNRRGITEAFF

abundance: .
v_gene: TRBV19
CDR3aa: CASSQTVNTEAFF

abundance: many
v_gene: TRBV7-9
CDR3aa: CASVPPGNTGELFF

abundance: .
v_gene: TRBV29-1
CDR3aa: CSVDKRSSYNEQFF

abundance: few
v_gene: TRBV14
CDR3aa: CASSPGQGLAGELFF

abundance: many
v_gene: TRBV7-9
CDR3aa: CASSLWGDEKLFF

abundance: few
v_gene: TRBV2
CDR3aa: CASSQRTSTDTQYF